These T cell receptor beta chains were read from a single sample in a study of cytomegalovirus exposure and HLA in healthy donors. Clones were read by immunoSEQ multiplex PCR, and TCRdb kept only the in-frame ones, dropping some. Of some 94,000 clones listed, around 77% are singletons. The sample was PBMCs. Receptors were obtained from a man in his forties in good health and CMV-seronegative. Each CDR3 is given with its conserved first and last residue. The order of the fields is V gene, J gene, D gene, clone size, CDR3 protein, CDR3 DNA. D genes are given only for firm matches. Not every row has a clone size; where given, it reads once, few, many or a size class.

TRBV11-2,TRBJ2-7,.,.,CASSLDRGPYEQYF,TGTGCCAGCAGCTTAGACAGGGGACCCTACGAGCAGTACTTC
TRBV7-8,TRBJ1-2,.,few,CASSLTGSTYGYTF,TGTGCCAGCAGCTTAACAGGCAGCACCTATGGCTACACCTTC
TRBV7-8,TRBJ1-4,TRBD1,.,CASSSKDRGREKLFF,TGTGCCAGCAGCTCAAAGGACAGGGGAAGGGAAAAACTGTTTTTT
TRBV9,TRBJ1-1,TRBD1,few,CASSTGGVGTEAFF,TGTGCCAGCAGCACAGGGGGCGTGGGAACTGAAGCTTTCTTT
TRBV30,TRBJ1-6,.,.,CAGSWQARRDSPLHF,TGTGCCGGGTCTTGGCAGGCGAGGAGGGATTCACCCCTCCACTTT
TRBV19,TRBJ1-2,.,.,CASSETGIYGYTF,TGTGCCAGTAGTGAAACCGGGATTTATGGCTACACCTTC
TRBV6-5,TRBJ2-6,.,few,CASSYAGAGANVLTF,TGTGCCAGCAGTTACGCCGGGGCTGGGGCCAACGTCCTGACTTTC
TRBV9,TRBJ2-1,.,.,CASSVALGGVDEQFF,TGTGCCAGCAGCGTCGCCCTAGGGGGTGTCGATGAGCAGTTCTTC
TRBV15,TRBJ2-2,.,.,CATSPGTSNTGELFF,TGTGCCACCAGCCCCGGGACATCTAACACCGGGGAGCTGTTTTTT
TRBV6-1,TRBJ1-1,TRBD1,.,CASSEVTGTGSAEAFF,TGTGCCAGCAGTGAAGTAACCGGGACAGGGTCTGCTGAAGCTTTCTTT
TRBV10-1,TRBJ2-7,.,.,CASSGGPPYEQYF,TGCGCCAGCAGCGGGGGGCCCCCCTACGAGCAGTACTTC
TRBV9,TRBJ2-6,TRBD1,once,CASSPRDRVSGANVLTF,TGTGCCAGCAGCCCACGGGACAGGGTTTCTGGGGCCAACGTCCTGACTTTC
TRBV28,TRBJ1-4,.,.,CASTRLATNEKLFF,TGTGCCAGCACAAGACTTGCAACTAATGAAAAACTGTTTTTT
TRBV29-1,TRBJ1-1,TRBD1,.,CSVASGTGITEAFF,TGCAGCGTGGCATCCGGGACAGGGATCACTGAAGCTTTCTTT
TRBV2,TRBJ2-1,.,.,CASNLDRNNEQFF,TGTGCCAGCAATTTAGACAGGAACAATGAGCAGTTCTTC
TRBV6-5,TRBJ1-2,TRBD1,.,CASSYVRTGNYGYTF,TGTGCCAGCAGTTACGTCCGGACAGGGAACTATGGCTACACCTTC
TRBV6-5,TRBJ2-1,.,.,CASSPGGSYNEQFF,TGTGCCAGCAGCCCCGGCGGCTCCTACAATGAGCAGTTCTTC
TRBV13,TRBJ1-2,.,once,CASSLQFHYGYTF,TGTGCCAGCAGCTTACAGTTCCACTATGGCTACACCTTC
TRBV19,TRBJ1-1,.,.,CASRRMNTEAFF,TGTGCCAGCCGGAGGATGAACACTGAAGCTTTCTTT
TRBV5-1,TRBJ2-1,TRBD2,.,CASSGAGLAVNEQFF,TGCGCCAGCAGCGGGGCGGGACTAGCGGTCAATGAGCAGTTCTTC
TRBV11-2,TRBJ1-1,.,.,CASSLVTRGRVEAFF,TGTGCCAGCAGCTTAGTCACGCGGGGGCGGGTTGAAGCTTTCTTT
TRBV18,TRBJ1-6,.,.,CASSPMEGMPLHF,TGTGCCAGCTCACCAATGGAGGGTATGCCCCTCCACTTT
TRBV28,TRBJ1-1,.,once,CASSSRGGPRAFF,TGTGCCAGCAGCTCGCGGGGGGGGCCAAGAGCTTTCTTT
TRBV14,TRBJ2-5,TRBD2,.,CASSRLAGRETQYF,TGTGCCAGCAGCCGATTAGCGGGAAGGGAGACCCAGTACTTC
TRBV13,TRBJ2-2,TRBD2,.,CASRWAGLALRPNTGELFF,TGTGCCAGCAGATGGGCGGGACTAGCGCTTCGTCCGAACACCGGGGAGCTGTTTTTT
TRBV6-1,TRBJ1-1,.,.,CASSVLDRNTEAFF,TGTGCCAGCAGTGTGTTGGACAGGAACACTGAAGCTTTCTTT
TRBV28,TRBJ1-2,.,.,CASSLAGGFNGYTF,TGTGCCAGCAGCTTGGCGGGGGGGTTTAATGGCTACACCTTC
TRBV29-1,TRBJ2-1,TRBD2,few,CSVERPTSVTYNEQFF,TGCAGCGTTGAACGACCGACTAGCGTCACCTACAATGAGCAGTTCTTC
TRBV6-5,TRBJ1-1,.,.,CASSSDRNTEAFF,TGTGCCAGCAGTTCAGATCGGAACACTGAAGCTTTCTTT
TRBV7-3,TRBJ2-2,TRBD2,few,CASSLSSGVNTGELFF,TGTGCCAGCAGCTTATCCAGCGGGGTGAACACCGGGGAGCTGTTTTTT
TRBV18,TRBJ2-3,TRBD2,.,CASSGTLAGVRDTQYF,TGTGCCAGCTCAGGGACACTAGCGGGAGTTCGGGATACGCAGTATTTT
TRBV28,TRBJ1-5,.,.,CASSFPREGGSNQPQHF,TGTGCCAGCAGTTTCCCCCGGGAGGGGGGGAGCAATCAGCCCCAGCATTTT
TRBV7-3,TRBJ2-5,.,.,CASSFRGAEGETQYF,TGTGCCAGCAGCTTTCGGGGGGCCGAGGGAGAGACCCAGTACTTC
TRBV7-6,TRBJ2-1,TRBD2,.,CASSLDPSGGASYNEQFF,TGTGCCAGCAGCTTAGACCCTAGCGGGGGGGCGTCCTACAATGAGCAGTTCTTC
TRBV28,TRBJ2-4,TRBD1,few,CASSATGVAKNIQYF,TGTGCCAGCAGTGCCACAGGGGTAGCCAAAAACATTCAGTACTTC
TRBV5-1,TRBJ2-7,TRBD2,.,CASSLERGSYEQYF,TGCGCCAGCAGCTTGGAGCGGGGATCCTACGAGCAGTACTTC
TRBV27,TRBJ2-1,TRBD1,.,CASSPDRGSYNEQFF,TGCGCCAGCAGTCCCGACAGGGGTTCCTACAATGAGCAGTTCTTC
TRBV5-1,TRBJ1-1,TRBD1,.,CASRWDRETEAFF,TGCGCCAGCAGATGGGACAGGGAAACTGAAGCTTTCTTT